This T cell receptor (beta chain) was recovered during a study of T-cell reconstitution after alpha-beta-depleted transplantation in children. Unique molecular identifiers were used in preparing the TCRbeta library. TCRdb ran MiXCR on the PCR reads and lists one entry per CDR3 protein. The table shows 250,000 to 350,000 distinct CDR3 sequences, with about a tenth occurring only once. The length of the CDR3 is 15 residues. Germline V lookup: CDR1 MGHRA, CDR2 YSYEKL. V lost 2 bases and J lost 0; bases outside the gene matches: 3. This clonotype was counted only a few times. The sequences come from PBMCs from the stem cell graft donor, collected from the stem cell graft. The TCR was taken from a human donor who donated a stem cell graft to a child with SCID. The J gene is TRBJ1-2, the V gene TRBV4-1; 7 bases match TRBD1. Here the CDR3 DNA reads TGCGCCAGCAGCCAATACAGGGGAACTAACTATGGCTACACCTTC. Encoded protein: CASSQYRGTNYGYTF.